This TCR beta chain derives from a study of human T cells and chemical hapten exposure. On the study more broadly: Patch tests containing 0.01% DPC, applied to the upper back, were read at 6 days. Alopecia areata, totalis or universalis was found in mostly female patients.

Indicated time point: patch test 3, about 24 weeks after DPC sensitization. Treatment reported: therapeutic diphenylcyclopropenone sensitization with weekly scalp DPC. In TCRdb, the RACE reads were re-called with MiXCR into one record per CDR3 protein. The sample has approximately 86,000 distinct CDR3 sequences; roughly 11% are singletons. This clonotype was recorded a few times. The source of this sequence is a woman in her thirties with alopecia areata. Some clones in this sample may be carry-over from other donors' samples. Sequencing used whole blood, obtained in connection with sensitization to the hapten diphenylcyclopropenone (DPC).

CDR3 nucleotides: TGTGCCTGGAGTCCACAAATAACAGGGGTCATTCATAATTCACCCCTCCACTTT. Translated, it gives CAWSPQITGVIHNSPLHF. This chain links TRBV30 with TRBJ1-6; TRBD1 matches at 7 bases. Looked up from germline, CDR1 is GTSNPN and CDR2 is SVGIG (reference sequence). The CDR3 is 18 amino acids. J was trimmed by 5 bases and V by 2 bases; bases with no gene match: 15.